The rows below give T cell receptor beta chains drawn from one sample of a study of blood T cell repertoires in COVID-19. The table came from immunoSEQ multiplex PCR; TCRdb's copy has only in-frame clones and leaves some out. The sample gives about 320,000 clones, 70% to 90% of which show up once; about 6% is in the top ten. Source material: PBMCs or T cells enriched from blood (not recorded which). The receptors stem from a woman aged 25 to 39 who had recovered from COVID-19. Both conserved end residues are part of each CDR3. The order of the fields is V gene, D gene, clone size, J gene, CDR3 DNA, CDR3 protein. A D gene is named only where the DNA matches it firmly. Size values are once, few and many counts, or a class for expanded clones, and some rows have none.

V: TRBV19
D: NA
size: NA
J: TRBJ1-6
DNA: TGTGCCAGTAGGGGCCTGACCCATCCAAATTCACCCCTCCACTTT
CDR3: CASRGLTHPNSPLHF

V: TRBV11-2
D: TRBD1
size: once
J: TRBJ1-1
DNA: TGTGCCAGCAGCCGTCGGAGGACAGGCGAGAACACTGAAGCTTTCTTT
CDR3: CASSRRRTGENTEAFF

V: TRBV6-5
D: TRBD1
size: NA
J: TRBJ1-5
DNA: TGTGCCAGCAGTCTGGACAGGATACCTTATCAGCCCCAGCATTTT
CDR3: CASSLDRIPYQPQHF

V: TRBV7-6
D: NA
size: NA
J: TRBJ1-1
DNA: TGTGCCAGCAGCTTTACAGAAGGGAACACTGAAGCTTTCTTT
CDR3: CASSFTEGNTEAFF

V: TRBV6-1
D: TRBD1
size: NA
J: TRBJ1-1
DNA: TGTGCCAGCAGTGACCCCTTGACAGGGATTATGAACACTGAAGCTTTCTTT
CDR3: CASSDPLTGIMNTEAFF

V: TRBV7-9
D: NA
size: once
J: TRBJ1-1
DNA: TGTGCCAGCAGCCAACCCGGGGTGGCTGAAGCTTTCTTT
CDR3: CASSQPGVAEAFF

V: TRBV19
D: NA
size: once
J: TRBJ2-7
DNA: TGTGCCAGTAGTATACTGGGCGACGAGCAGTACTTC
CDR3: CASSILGDEQYF

V: TRBV15
D: NA
size: NA
J: TRBJ1-5
DNA: TGTGCCACCAGCAGAGATCGTTCGGGGATTCAGCCCCAGCATTTT
CDR3: CATSRDRSGIQPQHF

V: TRBV28
D: TRBD1
size: NA
J: TRBJ1-1
DNA: TGTGCCAGCAGTCGCGTGAGGGCAGGGGGTCTTCGGACTGAAGCTTTCTTT
CDR3: CASSRVRAGGLRTEAFF

V: TRBV19
D: TRBD1
size: NA
J: TRBJ1-1
DNA: TGTGCCAGTAGTCCATGGACAGGGTCGAACACTGAAGCTTTCTTT
CDR3: CASSPWTGSNTEAFF

V: TRBV29-1
D: NA
size: NA
J: TRBJ2-2
DNA: TGCAGCGTTAACGGGGACACCGGGGAGCTGTTTTTT
CDR3: CSVNGDTGELFF

V: TRBV6-5
D: NA
size: NA
J: TRBJ1-2
DNA: TGTGCCAGCACCATCAACATAAACTATGGCTACACCTTC
CDR3: CASTININYGYTF

V: TRBV12-2
D: NA
size: NA
J: TRBJ1-5
DNA: TGTGCAAGTCGCTCCCCGGGACAGGGCCCAAATAGCAATCAGCCCCAGCATTTT
CDR3: CASRSPGQGPNSNQPQHF

V: TRBV6-6
D: NA
size: NA
J: TRBJ1-2
DNA: TGTGCCAGCATAGGGGGAGCTAACTATGGCTACACCTTC
CDR3: CASIGGANYGYTF

V: TRBV3-1/TRBV3-2
D: NA
size: NA
J: TRBJ1-1
DNA: TGTGCCAGCAGCCCTCGGACAGCTGAAGCTTTCTTT
CDR3: CASSPRTAEAFF

V: TRBV27
D: NA
size: NA
J: TRBJ2-7
DNA: TGTGCCAGCAGTTTATCGGTTAGTTTGTACGAGCAGTACTTC
CDR3: CASSLSVSLYEQYF

V: TRBV7-9
D: NA
size: NA
J: TRBJ2-1
DNA: TGTGCCAGCAGCCCCGTATCCGGTGAGCAGTTCTTC
CDR3: CASSPVSGEQFF

V: TRBV11-1
D: NA
size: once
J: TRBJ2-1
DNA: TGTGCCAGCAGCCACGACAGAGGTCCTTACTACAATGAGCAGTTCTTC
CDR3: CASSHDRGPYYNEQFF

V: TRBV7-2
D: NA
size: NA
J: TRBJ1-1
DNA: TGTGCCAGCAGCTTATCGTCAGGGAACACTGAAGCTTTCTTT
CDR3: CASSLSSGNTEAFF

V: TRBV19
D: NA
size: NA
J: TRBJ1-1
DNA: TGTGCCAGTAGTATGTTGGCCAGGCCGAACACTGAAGCTTTCTTT
CDR3: CASSMLARPNTEAFF

V: TRBV5-8
D: NA
size: once
J: TRBJ2-4
DNA: TGTGCCAGCAGCTTGCCAGGGGAGGGCAAAAACATTCAGTACTTC
CDR3: CASSLPGEGKNIQYF

V: TRBV29-1
D: NA
size: NA
J: TRBJ1-2
DNA: TGCAGCGTTGGGCCCTCTAACTATGGCTACACCTTC
CDR3: CSVGPSNYGYTF

V: TRBV30
D: NA
size: NA
J: TRBJ1-2
DNA: TGTGCCTGGAGTCTAACGGGGGGGTTCAACTATGGCTACACCTTC
CDR3: CAWSLTGGFNYGYTF

V: TRBV5-4
D: NA
size: NA
J: TRBJ1-5
DNA: TGTGCCAGCAGCTTGCCTAATCAGCCCCAGCATTTT
CDR3: CASSLPNQPQHF

V: TRBV30
D: TRBD1
size: NA
J: TRBJ1-3
DNA: TGTGCCTGGAGTGTACGATGGGACAGATACCCTCAGAGCTCTGGAAACACCATATATTTT
CDR3: CAWSVRWDRYPQSSGNTIYF

V: TRBV5-1
D: NA
size: NA
J: TRBJ2-5
DNA: TGCGCCAGCAGCTTATCCCGGACAGAAGAGACCCAGTACTTC
CDR3: CASSLSRTEETQYF

V: TRBV5-1
D: NA
size: NA
J: TRBJ1-1
DNA: TGCGCCAGCAGCGTCGCCGGGTCTTCTGAAGCTTTCTTT
CDR3: CASSVAGSSEAFF

V: TRBV15
D: TRBD1
size: NA
J: TRBJ1-2
DNA: TGTGCCACCAGCAGAAGACAGGGGGTTAACTATGGCTACACCTTC
CDR3: CATSRRQGVNYGYTF

V: TRBV28
D: NA
size: NA
J: TRBJ1-1
DNA: TGTGCCAGCAGCCGGTACCGTGGGGGGGCGGATACTGAAGCTTTCTTT
CDR3: CASSRYRGGADTEAFF

V: TRBV10-2
D: NA
size: NA
J: TRBJ1-2
DNA: TGCGCCAGCAGTGGAGGTTTCGATGGCTACACCTTC
CDR3: CASSGGFDGYTF

V: TRBV14
D: NA
size: NA
J: TRBJ2-7
DNA: TGTGCCAAGGACAAGATGGGCTACGAGCAGTACTTC
CDR3: CAKDKMGYEQYF

V: TRBV7-8
D: TRBD2
size: NA
J: TRBJ2-2
DNA: TGTGCCAGCACCTCCAACCGTAGCGGGGGCCGACAGAACACCGGGGAGCTGTTTTTT
CDR3: CASTSNRSGGRQNTGELFF

V: TRBV7-3
D: TRBD1
size: NA
J: TRBJ1-1
DNA: TGTGCCAGCAGCCTGTCCGGGACAGAGACCACTGAAGCTTTCTTT
CDR3: CASSLSGTETTEAFF

V: TRBV6-6
D: NA
size: NA
J: TRBJ1-2
DNA: TGTGCCAGCAGGGAGGGGACCTATGGCTACACCTTC
CDR3: CASREGTYGYTF

V: TRBV5-5
D: NA
size: NA
J: TRBJ1-3
DNA: TGTGCCAGCAGTTCGGACACCATGGGTGGAAACACCATATATTTT
CDR3: CASSSDTMGGNTIYF

V: TRBV7-2
D: TRBD2
size: NA
J: TRBJ2-7
DNA: TGTGCCAGCAGCTTCCTACCTTCGTCTAGCGGGGGCGGGTACGAGCAGTACTTC
CDR3: CASSFLPSSSGGGYEQYF

V: TRBV6-5
D: NA
size: NA
J: TRBJ2-3
DNA: TGTGCCAGCAGAGGGTCAGGGAGCACAGATACGCAGTATTTT
CDR3: CASRGSGSTDTQYF

V: TRBV2
D: TRBD1
size: once
J: TRBJ1-2
DNA: TGTGCCAGCAGTGTCGACAGGGCGGAGGGCTATGGCTACACCTTC
CDR3: CASSVDRAEGYGYTF

V: TRBV7-9
D: TRBD1
size: few
J: TRBJ1-3
DNA: TGCGGACAGGGTGCGGGAAACACCATATATTTT
CDR3: CGQGAGNTIYF

V: TRBV5-1
D: NA
size: NA
J: TRBJ1-1
DNA: TGCGCCAGCAGCCCACGGGGGAGCACTGAAGCTTTCTTT
CDR3: CASSPRGSTEAFF

V: TRBV11-2
D: NA
size: NA
J: TRBJ2-1
DNA: TGTGCCAGCAGCTTAGATCTCTACAATGAGCAGTTCTTC
CDR3: CASSLDLYNEQFF

V: TRBV11-3
D: NA
size: NA
J: TRBJ1-4
DNA: TGTGCCAGCAGCTCCTCACAAGCAACTAATGAAAAACTGTTTTTT
CDR3: CASSSSQATNEKLFF

V: TRBV6-5
D: NA
size: NA
J: TRBJ1-5
DNA: TGTGCCAGCATCCCGGCGGGCGGGACCAATCAGCCCCAGCATTTT
CDR3: CASIPAGGTNQPQHF

V: TRBV14
D: NA
size: once
J: TRBJ2-2
DNA: TGTGCCAGCAGCCCGCGTCCAGGGGTAAACACCGGGGAGCTGTTTTTT
CDR3: CASSPRPGVNTGELFF

V: TRBV6-2/TRBV6-3
D: NA
size: NA
J: TRBJ1-1
DNA: TGTGCCAGCAGCAGAGGACGGGAGGAGACTGAAGCTTTCTTT
CDR3: CASSRGREETEAFF